Presented here are 7 T cell receptor beta chains from one specimen sequenced in a study of CD8 T cells in Susac syndrome. RNA amounts of roughly 0.45 to 1 ug underwent reverse transcription with random hexamers. TCRdb reprocessed the immunoSEQ multiplex PCR reads with MiXCR, giving one entry per CDR3 protein. The sample contains more than 100,000 distinct CDR3 sequences, around 75% of which appear only once. The source material was CD8+ T cells from PBMCs. These receptors all come from a human donor with multiple sclerosis.

V and J are TRBV7-8 and TRBJ2-1; D ambiguous. The length of the CDR3 is 11 residues. Germline loops: CDR1 SGHVS, CDR2 FQNEAQ. The germline V and J ends were trimmed by 5 bases and 9 bases, with 8 bases remaining between them. The CDR3 DNA reads TGTGCCAGCAGCCTCAAGACTGAGCAGTTCTTC. Encoded protein: CASSLKTEQFF.

V is TRBV5-8 and J is TRBJ2-7; D uncertain. Trimming removed 0 bases at V and 4 bases at J, with 8 bases between. The CDR3 runs 13 residues. Germline V gene sequence: CDR1 SGHTS, CDR2 YDEGEE. The CDR3: CASSLGAAYEQYF. CDR3 in DNA: TGTGCCAGCAGCTTGGGTGCGGCGTACGAGCAGTACTTC.

The genes are TRBV10-3 and TRBJ2-5; the D gene could be TRBD1 or TRBD2 (5 bases each). The CDR3 has 13 residues. Germline V CDR1 and CDR2: ENHRY, SYGVKD. V lost 3 bases, J lost 7 bases, and 12 bases lay in between. The CDR3 bases are TGTGCCATCAGTGATAAGAGTGGGGGGACCCAGTACTTC. This encodes CAISDKSGGTQYF.

A note on this clonotype: This CDR3 fails to terminate in the conserved phenylalanine or tryptophan, so it likely reflects a read error. The V gene is TRBV12-3 or TRBV12-4, the J gene TRBJ2-1; D call uncertain. This CDR3 contains 14 residues. Trimming pared 4 bases from V and 2 bases from J, leaving 9 bases between. CDR3 nucleotides: TGTGCCAGCAGTTCCGATGGGGCCTACAATGAGCAGTTCTCC. Amino acids: CASSSDGAYNEQFS.

V usage is TRBV19 and J usage is TRBJ1-2, with D hard to call. V was shortened by 5 bases and J by 1 base, with 11 bases between the two germline ends. This CDR3 comprises 14 residues. Per germline, CDR1 LNHDA and CDR2 SQIVND (reference sequence). In DNA form, the CDR3 reads TGTGCCAGTAGTGGCGGACCTAGTAACTATGGCTACACCTTC. Its translation: CASSGGPSNYGYTF.

V is TRBV27 and J is TRBJ1-1; a weak D match, TRBD1 (6 bases). There are 16 residues in the CDR3. V dropped 4 bases and J dropped 0 bases, with 15 bases sitting between them. The germline V gene has CDR1 MNHEY and CDR2 SMNVEV (reference sequence). CDR3 loop: CASSSLGGGMNTEAFF. The CDR3 nucleotides are TGTGCCAGCAGTTCCCTCGGGGGGGGCATGAACACTGAAGCTTTCTTT.

The sample holds one count of this clonotype. The gene calls are TRBV5-1 and TRBJ2-3; 8 nucleotides align to TRBD1. Germline lookup yields CDR1 SGHRS and CDR2 YFSETQ. The CDR3 runs 17 residues. V dropped 4 bases and J dropped 3; count of bases not matched to a gene: 13. CDR3 DNA: TGCGCCAGCAGCCTAAAGCACAGGGGGTCTTCGACAGATACGCAGTATTTT. This translates into CASSLKHRGSSTDTQYF.